This T cell receptor (beta chain) was sequenced in a study of beta chain features in type 1 diabetes (dated by TCRdb to about 2018). Context from the whole study: Patients and healthy donors did not differ in mean age, gender distribution, total cell number or subset yield. Across all samples, around 100 million sorted cells were examined, and cell number per subset correlated strongly with RNA yield. The study compared TCRB repertoires of sorted circulating CD4+ T cell subsets between recently diagnosed type 1 diabetes patients and matched healthy donors. Regulatory and stem cell-like memory subsets were isolated from only 8 patients and roughly eight healthy donors, whereas naive and central memory subsets came from all 30 or so donors. General findings and caveats noted by the study authors: HLA sub-analyses involved small numbers of individuals, so any influence of HLA type on TCRB rearrangement remained unresolved. Shorter templates might have been favored by PCR, but patient and control samples were amplified and corrected together, so both groups would have been affected equally by any skew. Type 1 diabetes patients showed a moderate but significant shortening of TCRB CDR3 length in all four CD4+ subsets. At VDJ recombination sites, type 1 diabetes patients had fewer insertions and more deleted nucleotides, which implies abnormalities in thymic rearrangement. Because cDNA rather than genomic DNA was sequenced, highly expressing activated cells could have been over-represented, although no difference in activation and CD3 levels was found between groups. Naive, central memory and regulatory TCRB repertoires appeared to be more similar among patients than among healthy donors.

A single peripheral blood draw of about 116 mL on average was collected from each donor into heparinised tubes. Naive, central memory, regulatory and stem cell-like memory CD4+ T cells were sorted on a BD FACSAria II using a panel including CD45RO, CCR7, CD25, CD127, CD95 and CD27. A purity above 98% was achieved for all sorted populations. PBMCs were isolated immediately by Lymphoprep density gradient centrifugation and stained directly without culture. So that batch effects would be minimized, each experiment stained and sorted samples in pairs, pairing one healthy donor with one patient. Deletion took 2 bases off V and 5 bases off J, with a span of 8 bases between the germline ends. From its cysteine to its phenylalanine, the CDR3 spans 14 amino acids. Solely the CDR3 DNA is kept, with 42 bases framed from the first base. CDR1 and CDR2 were assigned from the germline V gene as SGDLS and YYNGEE.

Regarding this clone: This receptor's antigen is unknown. No base quality values were provided; no much bigger clone lies one nucleotide off.

The entire amount of isolated RNA was reverse transcribed using the High Capacity cDNA Reverse Transcription Kit, so the sequenced TCRB transcripts were expressed ones. Naive, central memory and regulatory T cell samples underwent deep immunoSEQ sequencing, averaging about 3.57 million total reads per sample. After sorted cells were lysed in RLT buffer, RNA was extracted with DNase-treated RNeasy Micro or Mini kits, with the choice depending on cell number. Each cell subset was processed separately to prevent cross-contamination, with patient and healthy donor samples processed together. The immunoSEQ multiplex PCR was used to amplify TCRB sequences from cDNA, yielding 87-bp fragments that span the CDR3 region. Sequencing of the amplicons was done on the Illumina HiSeq platform. The original pipeline was this. PCR bias was corrected computationally using synthetic template baselines, and reads within Hamming distance 2 were collapsed, with unmergeable singletons discarded. Reads were aligned against IMGT to assign V, D and J genes, CDR3 length and insertions or deletions at six rearrangement sites. Within each subset, clonotype counts were normalized to the number of sorted cells before true diversity and Gini coefficients were calculated with the tcR R package. Repertoire sharing was quantified using the overlap coefficient calculated on TCRB nucleotide sequences. Out-of-frame TCRB sequences from naive cells were analyzed to stand in for the pre-selection repertoire. Not all clones reach the TCRdb copy of this immuneACCESS table, which keeps in-frame sequences only. Checked studies attribute under half of the gap to unresolved V genes and leave the rest unexplained. From that table come the V and J calls and clone size; the DNA was used to work out D and trimming. Counted in this sample were fewer than 550,000 clones; over 9.5% of them appeared once. Less than 0.06% of the sample goes to the ten largest clones.

The clonotype comes from a woman younger than 35 in good health. Sequenced material: naive CD4+ T cells from blood. This specimen's cell subset or site label, interpreted: true naive CD4+ T cells. The chain links TRBV9 with TRBJ1-6; TRBD1 is possibly the D segment (5 matching bases). The encoded CDR3 is CASSVGTNNSPLHF. DNA sequence: TGTGCCAGCAGCGTCGGGACTAATAATTCACCCCTCCACTTT.